The clone carrying this T cell receptor (beta chain) was detected a few times. The library targeted TCRbeta and was prepared with unique molecular identifiers. MiXCR, run by TCRdb on the PCR reads, gives a single entry per CDR3 protein. The sample lists over 550,000 distinct CDR3 sequences; roughly a tenth were seen once. The V gene end was trimmed by 5 bases and the J gene end by 2 bases; junction bases not matched to a gene: 5. Germline CDR1 reads KGHDR; CDR2 reads SFDVKD. This CDR3 is 17 amino acids long. This record belongs to a study of T-cell reconstitution after alpha-beta-depleted transplantation in children.

The receptor's source is a human donor who donated a stem cell graft to a child with acute myeloid leukemia. The chain carries TRBV24-1 and TRBJ2-1; TRBD2 aligns across 13 bases. The source material was PBMCs from the stem cell graft donor, sampled from the stem cell graft. CDR3 residues: CATSGLGLAGPYNEQFF. The CDR3 bases are TGTGCCACCAGTGGATTGGGACTAGCGGGACCCTACAATGAGCAGTTCTTC.